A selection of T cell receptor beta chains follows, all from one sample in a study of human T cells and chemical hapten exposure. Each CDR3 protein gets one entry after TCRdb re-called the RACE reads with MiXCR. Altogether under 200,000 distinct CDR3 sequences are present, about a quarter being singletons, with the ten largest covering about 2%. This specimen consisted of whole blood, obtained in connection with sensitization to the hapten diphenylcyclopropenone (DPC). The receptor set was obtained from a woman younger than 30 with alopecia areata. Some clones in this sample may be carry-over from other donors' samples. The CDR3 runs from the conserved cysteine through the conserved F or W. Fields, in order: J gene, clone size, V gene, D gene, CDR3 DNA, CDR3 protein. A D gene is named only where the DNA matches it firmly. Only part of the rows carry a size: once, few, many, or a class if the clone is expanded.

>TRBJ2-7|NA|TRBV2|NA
TGTGCCAGCGTCCCCACCGACTCCTACGAGCAGTACTTC
CASVPTDSYEQYF
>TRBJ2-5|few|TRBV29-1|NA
TGCAGCGCACTAGACCCAGGAGAGACCCAGTACTTC
CSALDPGETQYF
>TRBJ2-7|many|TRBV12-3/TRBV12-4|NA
TGTGCCAGCAGTTTATTCGGGGGGCCATACGAGCAGTACTTC
CASSLFGGPYEQYF
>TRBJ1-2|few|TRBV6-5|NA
TGTGCCAGCAGTACCCAACAACAATATTATGGCTACACCTTC
CASSTQQQYYGYTF
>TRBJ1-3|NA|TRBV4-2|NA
TGTGCCAGCAGCCAAGAATCAGGGGCTGGAAACACCATATATTTT
CASSQESGAGNTIYF
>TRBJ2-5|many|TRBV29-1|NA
TGCAGCGTTGAAGGGGGAGGGGGCCGTTCGTGGGAGACCCAGTACTTC
CSVEGGGGRSWETQYF
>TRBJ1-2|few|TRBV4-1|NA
TGCGCCAGCAGCCAAGTGGCAGGGGTGGGCTACACCTTC
CASSQVAGVGYTF
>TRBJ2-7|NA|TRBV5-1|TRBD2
TGCGCCAGCAGCTTGGTGGGAGCGGGAGGCGGGGACGAGCAGTACTTC
CASSLVGAGGGDEQYF
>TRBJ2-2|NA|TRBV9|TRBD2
TGTGCCAGCGCCAGCGGGGGGGGGTCGACCGGGGAGCTGTTTTTT
CASASGGGSTGELFF
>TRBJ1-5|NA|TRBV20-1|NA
TGCAGTGCTAGCCCCCCCGGTAGGGACCATCAGCCCCAGCATTTT
CSASPPGRDHQPQHF
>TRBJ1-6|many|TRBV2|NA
TGTGCCAGCAGCCCCGGGGGCCAGTCACCCCTCCACTTT
CASSPGGQSPLHF
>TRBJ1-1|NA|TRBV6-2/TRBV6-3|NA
TGTGCCAGCAGTTACGCTCTGGGAGTCGAGGGGAACACTGAAGCTTTCTTT
CASSYALGVEGNTEAFF
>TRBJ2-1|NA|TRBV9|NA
TGTGCCAGCAGCGTAGCTAGTCGGGTGGGGACACCATACGAGCAGTTCTTC
CASSVASRVGTPYEQFF
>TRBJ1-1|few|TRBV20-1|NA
TGCAGTGCTAGAGGGAGGGGTAGGGCTGAAGCTTTCTTT
CSARGRGRAEAFF
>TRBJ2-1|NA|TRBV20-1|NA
TGCAGTGCGAGCCATCCTACAGGATACAATGAGCAGTTCTTC
CSASHPTGYNEQFF
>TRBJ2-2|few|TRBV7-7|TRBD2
TGTGCCAGCAGCAATTTGGGACTACACACCGGGGAGCTGTTTTTT
CASSNLGLHTGELFF
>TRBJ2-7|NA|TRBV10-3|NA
TGTGCCATCAGTGAAGAGCAGACCTACGAGCAGTACTTC
CAISEEQTYEQYF
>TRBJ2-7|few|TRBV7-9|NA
TGTGCCAGCTTAGGAGTCGGACAGATCTCCTACGAGCAGTACTTC
CASLGVGQISYEQYF
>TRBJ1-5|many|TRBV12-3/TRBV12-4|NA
TGTGCCAGCAGTTTATCGACAGGCAATCAGCCCCAGCATTTT
CASSLSTGNQPQHF
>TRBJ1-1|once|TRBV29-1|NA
TGCAGCGTTGAATCCACCTATAAAGCTTTCTTT
CSVESTYKAFF
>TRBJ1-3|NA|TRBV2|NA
TGTGCCAGGGGGGACCCGTTCTCTGGAAACACCATATATTTT
CARGDPFSGNTIYF
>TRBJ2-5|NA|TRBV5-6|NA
TGTGCCAGCAGCATAGGGACACACCAAGAGACCCAGTACTTC
CASSIGTHQETQYF
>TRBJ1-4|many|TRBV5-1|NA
TGCGCCAGCAGCGGGGACACGCCAACTAATGAAAAACTGTTTTTT
CASSGDTPTNEKLFF
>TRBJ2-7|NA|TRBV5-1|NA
TGCGCCAGCGGAGGCCTCTGGCGGCCCTACGAGCAGTACTTC
CASGGLWRPYEQYF